This paragraph reports one T cell receptor beta chain. The entry originates in a study of CD8+ T cells in alopecia areata. cDNA serving as the sequencing template came from extracted, reverse transcribed RNA. Profiling relied on immunoSEQ multiplex PCR, and the TCRdb table lists in-frame clones only, not all of them. Of 150,000 to 200,000 clones in the sample, roughly 60% are singletons; the top ten hold approximately 0.93%. The sample's treatment: oral pan-JAK inhibitor, 5-10 mg twice daily. The CDR3 sequence is 15 residues long. Germline V gene lookup returns CDR1 GTSNPN and CDR2 SVGIG (reference sequence). V dropped 3 bases and J dropped 4 bases, with 18 bases sitting between them.

Here the sequenced sample was CD4+ T cells sorted from blood, taken at week 24, from a patient treated with tofacitinib. The clonotype comes from a human donor with alopecia areata. The gene calls are TRBV30 and TRBJ1-2; TRBD1 might be the D (6 bases). The CDR3 DNA reads TGTGCCTGGAGCGGAGCGAGAGGGGGAACCTATGGCTACACCTTC. This translates into CAWSGARGGTYGYTF.